The clone carrying this T cell receptor beta chain was picked up many times. As yet, its antigen is unknown. Unique molecular identifiers were incorporated into the prepared TCRbeta library. TCRdb reanalysed the PCR reads using MiXCR and keeps one entry per CDR3 protein. Here the sample spans 350,000 to 500,000 distinct CDR3 sequences, around two fifths being singletons. This sample was included in a study of T-cell reconstitution after alpha-beta-depleted transplantation in children. Whole-study results and caveats: Diversity and T-cell counts at one year after transplant derived mostly from new T cells.

Germline V gene sequence: CDR1 LGHDT, CDR2 YNNKEL (reference sequence). The CDR3 has 19 amino acids. Unmatched junction bases numbered 8, after V lost 0 bases and J lost 0 bases. The TCR was taken from a girl aged 2 to 9 with aplastic anemia, due to receive a stem cell transplant. The sample consisted of PBMCs, taken before TCRalphabeta/CD19-depleted stem cell transplant. V is TRBV3-1 and J is TRBJ2-6; 7 nucleotides align to TRBD2. The CDR3, as DNA: TGTGCCAGCAGCCAAGATGGCCTAGCGGTCCTCTCTGGGGCCAACGTCCTGACTTTC. Amino acids: CASSQDGLAVLSGANVLTF.